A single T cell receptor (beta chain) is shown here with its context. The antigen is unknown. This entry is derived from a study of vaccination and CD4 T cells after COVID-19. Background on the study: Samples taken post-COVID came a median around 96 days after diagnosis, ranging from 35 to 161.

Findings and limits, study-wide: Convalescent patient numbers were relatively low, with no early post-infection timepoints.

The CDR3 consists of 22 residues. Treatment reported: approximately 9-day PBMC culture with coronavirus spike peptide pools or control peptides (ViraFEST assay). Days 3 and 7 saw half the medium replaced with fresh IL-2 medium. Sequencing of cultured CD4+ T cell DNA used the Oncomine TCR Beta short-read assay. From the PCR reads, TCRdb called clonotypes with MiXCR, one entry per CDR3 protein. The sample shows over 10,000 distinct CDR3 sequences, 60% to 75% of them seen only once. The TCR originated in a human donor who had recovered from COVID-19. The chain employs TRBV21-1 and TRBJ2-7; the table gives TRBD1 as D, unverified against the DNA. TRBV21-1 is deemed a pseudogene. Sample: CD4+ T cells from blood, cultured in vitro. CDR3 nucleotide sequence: TGTGCCAGCAGCAAAGTTCGCTGTGCCCCGTTGAGGTGTGAGGTCGGGGCCTACGAGCAGTACTTC. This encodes CASSKVRCAPLRCEVGAYEQYF.